These 8 T cell receptor beta chains were sequenced from one sample in a study of OX40 agonist ivuxolimab in advanced cancers. Sequencing was performed with immunoSEQ multiplex PCR; in TCRdb, only in-frame clones are kept and a portion is missing. The sample includes approximately 70,000 clones, about 83% seen only once; the top ten take approximately 7%. Sequencing used CD4+ or CD8+ T cells sorted from blood, obtained in a trial of the OX40 agonist ivuxolimab. The receptors were gathered from an adult with an advanced solid tumor such as melanoma, head and neck, liver or kidney cancer.

The chain recombines TRBV6-1 with TRBJ2-1, with TRBD2 identical over 8 bases. Germline V gene sequence: CDR1 MNHNS, CDR2 SASEGT. V shed 6 bases and J 8 bases; nucleotides not matched to a gene: 12. The CDR3 runs to 15 residues. The CDR3 nucleotides are TGTGCCAGCAGGGTAGGACTAGCCTCCCTTGATGAGCAGTTCTTC. This gives the protein CASRVGLASLDEQFF.

The chain is built from TRBV30 and TRBJ2-3; 7 bases agree with TRBD2. V lost 0 bases, J lost 4 bases, and 4 bases stayed unmatched. The germline CDR1 and CDR2 sequences are GTSNPN and SVGIG (reference sequence). The CDR3 runs 14 residues. The CDR3 DNA is TGTGCCTGGAGTGTACTGGGGAGGGCAGATACGCAGTATTTT. It specifies CAWSVLGRADTQYF. Complete variable domain (other parts from reference TRBV30 and TRBJ2-3): SQTIHQWPATLVQPVGSPLSLECTVEGTSNPNLYWYRQAAGRGLQLLFYSVGIGQISSEVPQNLSASRPQDRQFILSSKKLLLSDSGFYLCAWSVLGRADTQYFGPGTRLTVL.

The rearrangement joins TRBV5-1 to TRBJ1-2; 8 bases line up with TRBD1. J was trimmed by 2 bases and V by 3 bases; bases with no gene match: 6. CDR1 and CDR2 from the germline V gene are SGHRS and YFSETQ. The length of the CDR3 is 15 residues. This CDR3 is CASSSGQGGNYGYTF. The CDR3 nucleotides read TGCGCCAGCAGCTCCGGACAGGGTGGAAACTATGGCTACACCTTC.

The chain uses TRBV5-1 and TRBJ2-5, with a weak D call TRBD2 (5 bases). The CDR3 spans 14 residues. CDR1 and CDR2 (germline): SGHRS, YFSETQ. Trimming stripped 0 bases from V and 9 bases from J, with 15 bases between. The DNA for the CDR3 is TGCGCCAGCAGCTTGGAGAGCGGACCAAGGGCCCAGTACTTC. This sequence encodes CASSLESGPRAQYF.

The gene calls are TRBV15 and TRBJ2-1, with D maybe TRBD2 (5 bases). Trimming pared 3 bases from V and 2 bases from J, leaving 14 bases between. This CDR3 has 16 amino acids. Germline CDR1 is LNHNV and CDR2 is YYDKDF (reference sequence). This CDR3 is CATSSRRRLTYNEQFF. The DNA of the CDR3 is TGTGCCACCAGCAGTCGGCGGAGGTTAACCTACAATGAGCAGTTCTTC. The variable domain in full, completed from reference TRBV15 and TRBJ2-1, reads DAMVIQNPRYQVTQFGKPVTLSCSQTLNHNVMYWYQQKSSQAPKLLFHYYDKDFNNEADTPDNFQSRRPNTSFCFLDIRSPGLGDTAMYLCATSSRRRLTYNEQFFGPGTRLTVL.

This sequence joins TRBV5-1 and TRBJ2-3; D gene uncertain. The CDR3 sequence is 15 residues long. Looked up from germline, CDR1 is SGHRS and CDR2 is YFSETQ. V was trimmed by 1 base and J by 3 bases, leaving 12 bases between them. CDR3 nucleotide sequence: TGCGCCAGCAGCTTGTTCAGCGTTGGAACAGATACGCAGTATTTT. Translating gives CASSLFSVGTDTQYF.

The chain has TRBV27 and TRBJ1-1; a weak D match, TRBD1 (6 bases). CDR1 is MNHEY and CDR2 is SMNVEV in the germline V gene (reference sequence). The germline V and J ends were trimmed by 4 bases and 4 bases, with 10 bases remaining between them. This CDR3 spans 13 amino acids. In DNA form, the CDR3 reads TGTGCCAGCAGTTACGGGGGCATCACTGAAGCTTTCTTT. It translates to CASSYGGITEAFF.

V and J are TRBV28 and TRBJ2-3; 7 bases align to TRBD1. This CDR3 is 13 amino acids long. V trimming: 5 bases; J trimming: 4 bases; junction bases outside the gene matches: 3. Per germline, CDR1 MDHEN and CDR2 SYDVKM. This CDR3 reads CASSRQGADTQYF. DNA of the CDR3: TGTGCCAGCAGTCGTCAGGGGGCAGATACGCAGTATTTT.